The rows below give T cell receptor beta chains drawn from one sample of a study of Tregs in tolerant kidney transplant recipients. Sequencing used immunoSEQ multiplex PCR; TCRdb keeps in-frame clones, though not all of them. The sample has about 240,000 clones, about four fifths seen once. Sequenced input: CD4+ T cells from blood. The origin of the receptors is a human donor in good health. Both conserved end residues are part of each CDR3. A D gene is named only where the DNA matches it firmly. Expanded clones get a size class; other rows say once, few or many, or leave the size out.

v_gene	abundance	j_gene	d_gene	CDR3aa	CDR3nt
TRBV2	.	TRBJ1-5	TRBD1	CASSADRASSQPQHF	TGTGCCAGCAGTGCCGACAGGGCTTCTAGTCAGCCCCAGCATTTT
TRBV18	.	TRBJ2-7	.	CASSPRWDNYEQYF	TGTGCCAGCTCACCACGTTGGGACAACTACGAGCAGTACTTC
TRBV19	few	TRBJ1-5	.	CASSMVLTANNQPQHF	TGTGCCAGTAGTATGGTATTGACGGCTAACAATCAGCCCCAGCATTTT
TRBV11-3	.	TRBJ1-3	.	CASSRGGSGNTIYF	TGTGCCAGCAGCCGCGGGGGCTCTGGAAACACCATATATTTT
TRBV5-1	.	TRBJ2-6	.	CASSSQSSGANVLTF	TGCGCCAGCAGCTCGCAGAGCTCTGGGGCCAACGTCCTGACTTTC
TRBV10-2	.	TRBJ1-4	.	CASRAGHPSEKLFF	TGCGCCAGCAGAGCCGGGCACCCGAGCGAAAAACTGTTTTTT
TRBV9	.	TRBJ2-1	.	CASSVGRLYNEQFF	TGTGCCAGCAGCGTAGGACGGCTCTACAATGAGCAGTTCTTC
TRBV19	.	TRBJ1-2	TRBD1	CASIRRGDSYGYTF	TGTGCCAGTATCCGACGAGGGGACAGCTATGGCTACACCTTC
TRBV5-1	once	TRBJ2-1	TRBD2	CASSLRGELYNEQFF	TGCGCCAGCAGCTTGCGGGGGGAGCTGTACAATGAGCAGTTCTTC
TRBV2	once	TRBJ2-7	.	CASSEVVFSARFYEQYF	TGTGCCAGCAGTGAAGTCGTATTTTCGGCCAGGTTCTACGAGCAGTACTTC
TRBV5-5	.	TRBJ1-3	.	CASSFGAGNTIYF	TGTGCCAGCAGCTTTGGGGCTGGAAACACCATATATTTT
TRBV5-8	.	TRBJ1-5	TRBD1	CASSPRTGIQPQHF	TGTGCCAGCAGCCCCCGGACAGGCATTCAGCCCCAGCATTTT
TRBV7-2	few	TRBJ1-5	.	CASSPDRNQPQHF	TGTGCCAGCAGCCCCGACAGGAATCAGCCCCAGCATTTT
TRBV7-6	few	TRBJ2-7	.	CASSLRGRGYEQYF	TGTGCCAGCAGCTTGAGAGGGAGAGGATACGAGCAGTACTTC
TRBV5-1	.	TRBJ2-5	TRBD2	CASSLEAGGLETQYF	TGCGCCAGCAGCTTGGAGGCGGGGGGGCTAGAGACCCAGTACTTC
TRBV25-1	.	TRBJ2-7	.	CASSKGIPGEQYF	TGTGCCAGCAGTAAGGGGATTCCTGGGGAGCAGTACTTC
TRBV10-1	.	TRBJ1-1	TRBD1	CASSGTGTGRSEAFF	TGCGCCAGCAGTGGGACCGGGACAGGGAGGTCTGAAGCTTTCTTT
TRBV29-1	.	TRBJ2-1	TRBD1	CSVEGTGAFFNYNEQFF	TGCAGCGTCGAGGGGACAGGGGCCTTTTTTAACTACAATGAGCAGTTCTTC
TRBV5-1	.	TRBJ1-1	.	CASSLAGTTEAFF	TGCGCCAGCAGCTTGGCCGGGACCACTGAAGCTTTCTTT
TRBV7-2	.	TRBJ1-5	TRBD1	CASSLDRVGGNQPQHF	TGTGCCAGCAGCTTGGACAGGGTGGGAGGCAATCAGCCCCAGCATTTT
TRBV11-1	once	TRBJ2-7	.	CASSLDPLSSYEQYF	TGTGCCAGCAGCTTAGACCCCTTGAGCTCCTACGAGCAGTACTTC
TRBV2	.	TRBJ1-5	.	CASSVGDRQHF	TGTGCCAGCAGTGTGGGGGACCGTCAGCATTTT
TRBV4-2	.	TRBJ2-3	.	CASSQEGGAADTQYF	TGTGCCAGCAGTCAAGAAGGGGGGGCCGCAGATACGCAGTATTTT
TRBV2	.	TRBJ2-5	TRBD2	CASRTGLAGESETQYF	TGTGCCAGCAGGACCGGACTAGCGGGGGAATCAGAGACCCAGTACTTC
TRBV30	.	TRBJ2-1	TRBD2	CAWSVRTSGPYNEQFF	TGTGCCTGGAGTGTCAGGACTAGCGGTCCCTACAATGAGCAGTTCTTC
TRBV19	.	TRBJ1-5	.	CASRSQLGNQPQHF	TGTGCCAGTAGAAGCCAGCTCGGTAATCAGCCCCAGCATTTT
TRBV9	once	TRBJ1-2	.	CASSVADLYGYTF	TGTGCCAGCAGCGTAGCAGATCTCTATGGCTACACCTTC
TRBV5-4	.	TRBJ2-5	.	CASSLGSRKETQYF	TGTGCCAGCAGCTTGGGGTCCAGGAAAGAGACCCAGTACTTC
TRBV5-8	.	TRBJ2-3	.	CASSSPGLGPTDTQYF	TGTGCCAGCAGCTCACCAGGCTTGGGTCCCACAGATACGCAGTATTTT
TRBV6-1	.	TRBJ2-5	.	CASSEPPQETQYF	TGTGCCAGCAGTGAACCCCCTCAAGAGACCCAGTACTTC
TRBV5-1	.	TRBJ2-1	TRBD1	CASNRDRVYNEQFF	TGCGCCAGCAACCGGGACAGGGTCTACAATGAGCAGTTCTTC
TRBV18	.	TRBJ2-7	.	CASSPPGGLVSYEQYF	TGTGCCAGCTCACCACCGGGGGGGCTGGTATCCTACGAGCAGTACTTC
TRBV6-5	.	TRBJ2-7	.	CASSIGGTLSYEQYF	TGTGCCAGCAGTATAGGGGGGACACTTTCCTACGAGCAGTACTTC
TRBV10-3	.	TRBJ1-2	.	CAISEEERGYTF	TGTGCCATCAGTGAAGAAGAGAGGGGCTACACCTTC
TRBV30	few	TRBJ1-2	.	CAWSATANYGYTF	TGTGCCTGGAGTGCAACAGCTAACTATGGCTACACCTTC
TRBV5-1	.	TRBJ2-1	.	CASSLEGRIEQFF	TGCGCCAGCAGCTTAGAGGGTAGGATTGAGCAGTTCTTC
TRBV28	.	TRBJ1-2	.	CACLRGASNYGYTF	TGTGCCTGCCTGAGGGGGGCGTCTAACTATGGCTACACCTTC
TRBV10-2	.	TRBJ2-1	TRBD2	CASSEPSGVVSYNEQFF	TGCGCCAGCAGTGAGCCTAGCGGGGTGGTCTCCTACAATGAGCAGTTCTTC
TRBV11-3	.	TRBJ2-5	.	CASSPVDGETQYF	TGTGCCAGCAGCCCCGTGGACGGAGAGACCCAGTACTTC
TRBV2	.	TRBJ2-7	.	CASNNPGPNSYEQYF	TGTGCCAGCAATAACCCGGGACCGAACTCCTACGAGCAGTACTTC